This TCR beta chain is drawn from a study of graft-versus-host responses after intestinal transplantation. Study-wide background: Recipients were all induced with anti-thymocyte globulin, then given tacrolimus and steroids for about 3 years. Study-level results: In recipient marrow, GvH clones were found, and some appeared first in ileum or blood. Elevated graft-versus-host to host-versus-graft clonal ratios in allografts were recorded for patients with graft-donor T cell macrochimerism.

This CDR3 has 17 residues. Unmatched junction bases numbered 11, after V lost 6 bases and J lost 6 bases. The germline CDR1 and CDR2 sequences are SNHLY and FYNNEI. On this clone itself: The antigen remains undetermined.

The repertoire was sequenced with immunoSEQ multiplex PCR; TCRdb's copy has only in-frame clones and lacks some. Of 9,500 to 13,000 clones detected, around 93% appear once; the ten largest clones hold around 3.5%. This TCR derives from a human patient who received an intestinal transplant, so some T cells may come from the graft donor. Material: PBMCs, obtained roughly 6 weeks after intestinal transplantation. The chain links TRBV2 to TRBJ1-6, with TRBD1 matching over 10 bases. The CDR3 loop is CASSPGATGGFNSPLHF. CDR3 in DNA: TGTGCCAGCAGCCCAGGGGCGACAGGGGGCTTTAATTCACCCCTCCACTTT.